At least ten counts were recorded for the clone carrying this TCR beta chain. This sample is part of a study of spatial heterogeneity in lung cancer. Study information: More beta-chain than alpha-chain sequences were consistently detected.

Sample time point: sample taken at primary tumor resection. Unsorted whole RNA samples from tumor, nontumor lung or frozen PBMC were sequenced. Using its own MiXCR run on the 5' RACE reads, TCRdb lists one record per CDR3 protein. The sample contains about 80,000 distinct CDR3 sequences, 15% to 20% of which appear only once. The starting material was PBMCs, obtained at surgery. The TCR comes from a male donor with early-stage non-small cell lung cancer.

In nucleotides, the CDR3 is TGTGCCAGCAGCGACGGGACAGTTGCAGATACGCAGTATTTT. This translates into CASSDGTVADTQYF. This rearrangement joins TRBV3-1 to TRBJ2-3, with 7 bases lining up with TRBD1. V shed 5 bases and J 4 bases; nucleotides not matched to a gene: 6. Germline CDR1 reads LGHDT; CDR2 reads YNNKEL (reference sequence). This CDR3 has 14 amino acids.